What follows is one T cell receptor (beta chain) and its context. The ends were cut back, 6 bases at V and 0 bases at J, with 11 bases in the middle. The CDR3 contains 13 residues. In germline, CDR1 is DFQATT, CDR2 SNEGSKA (reference sequence). TCRdb itself ran the 5' RACE reads through MiXCR, one entry per CDR3 protein. The repertoire holds fewer than 900,000 distinct CDR3 sequences, with roughly 18% as singletons. The sample is drawn from a study of identical twins. Healthy Caucasians, and only they, were the donors. These records were also assigned to another study, of T cells expressing NK-cell markers. In that study: Each TCR beta repertoire originated in sorted T cells that were CD3+CD56+NKG2C+, CD3+CD56+NKG2C- or CD3+CD56-NKG2C+. Sequenced donors, eight in total, included seven who were HCMV-seropositive and one who was seronegative. In several experiments, an anti-gamma-delta TCR antibody restricted sorting to alpha-beta TCR T cells.

J is TRBJ1-1 and V is TRBV20-1; tentatively, D is TRBD1 (5 bases). The receptor was isolated from a woman younger than 30 in good health. The sequenced sample consisted of PBMCs. The CDR3 loop is CSAGEGMNTEAFF. The DNA of the CDR3 is TGCAGTGCAGGGGAAGGTATGAACACTGAAGCTTTCTTT.